A single sample gave rise to the 24 T cell receptor beta chains below, sequenced in a study of blood T cell repertoires in COVID-19. Produced via immunoSEQ multiplex PCR; TCRdb's table is partial and in-frame only. The table shows 60,000 to 80,000 clones, with approximately 90% occurring only once. Sequenced material: peripheral blood. The source of these receptors is a man between 60 and 70 years old with acute or convalescent COVID-19.

J is TRBJ1-1 and V is TRBV10-3; possibly TRBD1 for D (5 bases). V dropped 3 bases and J dropped 6 bases, with 14 bases sitting between them. In germline, CDR1 is ENHRY, CDR2 SYGVKD. The CDR3 extends over 14 amino acids. CDR3 amino acids: CAISDRQGDPEAFF. The CDR3 nucleotides read TGTGCCATCAGTGATCGGCAGGGTGACCCTGAAGCTTTCTTT.

The chain combines TRBV7-9 with TRBJ2-7, with 14 bases aligning to TRBD2. The ends lost 1 base at V and 6 bases at J; junction bases unmatched: 2. Germline values: CDR1 SEHNR, CDR2 FQNEAQ (reference sequence). This CDR3 spans 15 amino acids. The CDR3 reads CASSLEGLAGGEQYF. The CDR3 DNA is TGTGCCAGCAGCTTAGAAGGACTAGCGGGGGGCGAGCAGTACTTC.

This clone was observed a handful of times. The gene calls are TRBV4-2 and TRBJ2-7; tentative D call: TRBD2 (6 bases). Trimming stripped 0 bases from V and 7 bases from J, with 16 bases between. The CDR3 runs to 15 residues. Germline V CDR1 and CDR2: LGHNA, YNFKEQ. In nucleotides, the CDR3 is TGTGCCAGCAGCCAAGATGTACGGGAGTCATGGGAGCAGTACTTC. Translating it yields CASSQDVRESWEQYF.

This clone was picked up a small number of times. The chain recombines TRBV11-3 with TRBJ2-2, with D possibly TRBD2 on 6 matching bases. CDR1 is SGHNT and CDR2 is YENEEA in the germline V gene. The CDR3 runs to 15 residues. Trimming shortened V by 5 bases and J by 2 bases, and 12 bases separated the two germline ends. The CDR3 here is CASSAGGFNTGELFF. The CDR3 nucleotides read TGTGCCAGCAGCGCCGGGGGATTCAACACCGGGGAGCTGTTTTTT.

The gene calls are TRBV28 and TRBJ1-1, with D maybe TRBD1 (6 bases). This CDR3 region has 13 residues. Germline V lookup: CDR1 MDHEN, CDR2 SYDVKM. V lost 6 bases, J lost 4 bases, and 12 bases lay in between. DNA for the CDR3: TGTGCCAGCAGCAGGACAGTCTCCACTGAAGCTTTCTTT. Translating gives CASSRTVSTEAFF.

V gene TRBV29-1 combines with J gene TRBJ1-1; no definite D call. The germline V gene has CDR1 SQVTM and CDR2 ANQGSEA. CDR3 length: 12 amino acids. Trimming removed 6 bases at V and 0 bases at J, with 8 bases between. The CDR3 sequence: CSVIKLNTEAFF. CDR3 sequence (DNA): TGCAGCGTAATCAAGCTGAACACTGAAGCTTTCTTT.

The genes are TRBV12-5 and TRBJ2-1; TRBD1 is a possible D gene (6 bases). V was trimmed by 5 bases and J by 2 bases, leaving 16 bases between them. The CDR3 extends over 16 amino acids. Germline V CDR1 and CDR2: LGHNT, FRNRAP. The CDR3 DNA follows: TGTGCTAGTGGTCCTTCCGGGACACCTACCTACAATGAGCAGTTCTTC. Protein sequence: CASGPSGTPTYNEQFF.

The chain combines TRBV19 with TRBJ2-2; 9 nucleotides match TRBD1. CDR3 length: 14 residues. V was clipped by 6 bases and J by 7 bases; unmatched bases: 6. Germline CDR1 reads LNHDA; CDR2 reads SQIVND (reference sequence). Here the CDR3 reads CASRKQGAGGELFF. In DNA, the CDR3 is TGTGCCAGTAGAAAACAGGGGGCGGGCGGGGAGCTGTTTTTT.

The chain couples TRBV5-1 to TRBJ1-1, with TRBD1 matching 7 bases. With V trimmed by 2 bases and J by 3 bases, 4 bases remained unmatched. The CDR3 runs to 14 residues. Germline assignment: CDR1 SGHRS and CDR2 YFSETQ. CDR3 residues: CASSLQGTDTEAFF. CDR3 nucleotide sequence: TGCGCCAGCAGCTTACAGGGGACGGACACTGAAGCTTTCTTT.

This clone has just a few counts. The CDR3 sequence is CASSLGGTTSSGNTIYF. The CDR3, as DNA: TGCGCCAGCAGCCTGGGTGGGACTACCTCCTCTGGAAACACCATATATTTT. The chain employs TRBV5-1 and TRBJ1-3, with D maybe TRBD1 (5 bases). Trimming left V 4 bases short and J 0 bases short, with 17 bases between. This CDR3 is 17 amino acids long. Germline CDR1 reads SGHRS; CDR2 reads YFSETQ.

The chain employs TRBV5-4 and TRBJ1-1, with D maybe TRBD1 (6 bases). This CDR3 contains 17 residues. Germline lookup yields CDR1 SGHNT and CDR2 YYREEE (reference sequence). V lost 4 bases and J lost 1, with 20 bases in between. The CDR3 bases are TGTGCCAGCAGCCCGTCCCTTCACAGGGCGGGGAACACTGAAGCTTTCTTT. It encodes CASSPSLHRAGNTEAFF.

This rearrangement joins TRBV5-1 to TRBJ2-5; 8 bases are shared with TRBD2. The V gene's germline CDR1 is SGHRS and CDR2 YFSETQ. Germline trimming cut 5 bases from V and 1 base from J; bases unmatched to any gene: 1. CDR3 length: 13 amino acids. DNA of the CDR3: TGCGCCAGCAGACTAGCGGTCCAAGAGACCCAGTACTTC. Amino acids: CASRLAVQETQYF.

The V and J genes are TRBV5-6 and TRBJ1-4; 7 bases are a match to TRBD1. J was trimmed by 3 bases and V by 4 bases; bases with no gene match: 6. The CDR3 runs to 15 residues. CDR1 is SGHDT, CDR2 YYEEEE, per germline. CDR3 in amino acids: CASSAYRGSNEKLFF. The CDR3, as DNA: TGTGCCAGCAGCGCCTACAGGGGTTCTAATGAAAAACTGTTTTTT.

CDR3 in DNA: TGTGCCAGCAGTTTGCCGACAGGGGTAAACCACGAGCAGTACTTC. It codes for CASSLPTGVNHEQYF. V gene TRBV28 combines with J gene TRBJ2-7; 8 positions agree with TRBD1. This CDR3 comprises 15 residues. With 3 bases clipped from V and 5 bases from J, the junction kept 9 bases outside the gene matches. CDR1 and CDR2 (germline): MDHEN, SYDVKM.

This chain links TRBV3-1 (or the pseudogene TRBV3-2) with TRBJ1-2, with no clear D. V was trimmed by 1 base and J by 0 bases, leaving 3 bases between them. Germline lookup yields CDR1 LGHDT and CDR2 YNNKEL (reference sequence). This CDR3 spans 13 amino acids. As DNA, the CDR3 is TGTGCCAGCAGCCAAGGAGCTAACTATGGCTACACCTTC. This gives the protein CASSQGANYGYTF.

A word on this clone: Other DNA sequences within the sample encode an identical CDR3. The rearrangement joins TRBV5-1 to TRBJ1-6; the match to TRBD1 covers 10 bases. The J segment lost 5 bases and the V segment lost 0 bases, leaving 2 bases of the junction unmatched. The CDR3 sequence is 16 residues long. In germline, CDR1 is SGHRS, CDR2 YFSETQ. CDR3 loop: CASSLGDRGNNSPLHF. In DNA, the CDR3 is TGCGCCAGCAGCTTGGGGGACAGGGGCAATAATTCACCCCTCCACTTT.

V and J are TRBV5-1 and TRBJ2-1, with D possibly being TRBD2 (6 bases). The CDR3 consists of 17 residues. CDR1 and CDR2 from the germline V gene are SGHRS and YFSETQ. Trimming shortened V by 5 bases and J by 0 bases, and 18 bases separated the two germline ends. CDR3: CASSLESGRRSYNEQFF. For the CDR3, the DNA is TGCGCCAGCAGTCTCGAGAGCGGGCGACGCTCCTACAATGAGCAGTTCTTC. Using reference TRBV5-1 and TRBJ2-1 for the parts outside the CDR3, the full variable domain is KAGVTQTPRYLIKTRGQQVTLSCSPISGHRSVSWYQQTPGQGLQFLFEYFSETQRNKGNFPGRFSGRQFSNSRSEMNVSTLELGDSALYLCASSLESGRRSYNEQFFGPGTRLTVL.

This chain connects TRBV6-6 to TRBJ1-1; 9 nucleotides agree with TRBD1. The CDR3 length is 13 residues. Trimming cost V 10 bases and J 6 bases; bases outside gene matches: 9. Germline CDR1 is MNHNY and CDR2 is SVGAGI (reference sequence). CDR3 DNA: TGTGCCATGCGCCCGGGACAGGGTTCTGAAGCTTTCTTT. Amino acids: CAMRPGQGSEAFF.

This sequence joins TRBV5-4 and TRBJ1-3, with 10 nucleotides matching TRBD1. This CDR3 has 15 amino acids. CDR1 SGHNT and CDR2 YYREEE come from the germline V gene (reference sequence). J gave up 4 bases and V 2 bases, and 3 bases lay outside the gene matches. CDR3 in amino acids: CASSFDRGQGNTIYF. In DNA, the CDR3 is TGTGCCAGCAGCTTCGACAGGGGGCAAGGAAACACCATATATTTT. The full variable domain, in which reference TRBV5-4 and TRBJ1-3 provide the parts outside the CDR3, is ETGVTQSPTHLIKTRGQQVTLRCSSQSGHNTVSWYQQALGQGPQFIFQYYREEENGRGNFPPRFSGLQFPNYSSELNVNALELDDSALYLCASSFDRGQGNTIYFGEGSWLTVV.

The chain combines TRBV18 with TRBJ1-1, with 7 bases that match TRBD1. The trim removed 0 bases at V and 4 bases at J, leaving 5 bases unmatched. This CDR3 spans 15 amino acids. CDR1 is KGHSH, CDR2 LQKENI, per germline. The CDR3 DNA reads as TGTGCCAGCTCACCACCGGCAGGGGGTGTCACTGAAGCTTTCTTT. The encoded protein is CASSPPAGGVTEAFF.

The chain recombines TRBV5-5 with TRBJ1-6; possible D gene TRBD1, 6 bases. Germline loops: CDR1 SGHKS, CDR2 YYEKEE (reference sequence). With 1 base removed from V and 15 bases from J, the gap between germline ends came to 14 bases. This CDR3 spans 13 amino acids. CDR3 bases: TGTGCCAGCAGCTTGTGGACAGACGGGGACCTCCACTTT. It yields the protein CASSLWTDGDLHF.

V is TRBV5-1 and J is TRBJ2-1, with D hard to call. The CDR3 consists of 15 residues. Germline values: CDR1 SGHRS, CDR2 YFSETQ. V lost 6 bases, J lost 0 bases, and 13 bases lay in between. The CDR3 region is CASKLIPSSYNEQFF. In DNA, the CDR3 is TGCGCCAGCAAATTAATACCTAGCTCCTACAATGAGCAGTTCTTC.

This chain uses TRBV9 with TRBJ2-1; TRBD2 aligns across 14 bases. This CDR3 contains 19 residues. The germline V gene has CDR1 SGDLS and CDR2 YYNGEE. V gave up 0 bases and J gave up 3 bases; unmatched junction bases: 8. The chain's CDR3 is CASSVGGTSGRKVYNEQFF. In DNA, the CDR3 is TGTGCCAGCAGCGTAGGAGGGACTAGCGGGAGAAAGGTCTACAATGAGCAGTTCTTC.

This chain links TRBV24-1 with TRBJ2-5, with TRBD1 as a possible D gene (6 bases). From germline, CDR1 is KGHDR and CDR2 SFDVKD. V was clipped by 4 bases and J by 5 bases, with 10 bases between them. This CDR3 comprises 13 residues. The CDR3 DNA is TGTGCCACCAGTGACAGGGGCCGGGAGACCCAGTACTTC. This translates into CATSDRGRETQYF.